A single T cell receptor (beta chain) is shown here with its context. Germline CDR1 and CDR2: ENHRY and SYGVKD. V dropped 11 bases and J dropped 1; count of bases not matched to a gene: 7. The CDR3 runs 14 residues. The sample belongs to a study of technical replicates of blood from a handful of donors. Libraries were prepared by immunoSEQ multiplex PCR; TCRdb keeps only in-frame clonotypes and omits some of them. The sample holds roughly 90,000 clones, under 95% seen once. The sequence came from a human donor in good health. Sample: T cells isolated from PBMCs. This chain links TRBV10-3 with TRBJ2-1, with 8 bases fitting TRBD1. DNA for the CDR3: TGTGCCGCCACGACAGGGGATTCCTACAATGAGCAGTTCTTC. Protein: CAATTGDSYNEQFF.